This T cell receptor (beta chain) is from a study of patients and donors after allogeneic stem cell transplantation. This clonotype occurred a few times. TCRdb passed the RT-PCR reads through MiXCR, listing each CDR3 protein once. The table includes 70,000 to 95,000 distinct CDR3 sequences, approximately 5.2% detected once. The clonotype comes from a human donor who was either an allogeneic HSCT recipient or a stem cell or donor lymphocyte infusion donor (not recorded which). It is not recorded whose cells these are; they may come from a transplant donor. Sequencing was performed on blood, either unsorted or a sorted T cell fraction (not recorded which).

The CDR3 protein is CASAGGRSSTDTQYF. The CDR3, as DNA: TGTGCCAGCGCGGGGGGGCGGAGTAGCACAGATACGCAGTATTTT. The chain uses TRBV7-3 and TRBJ2-3; 9 nucleotides line up with TRBD2. This CDR3 region has 15 residues. J gave up 0 bases and V 8 bases, and 6 bases lay outside the gene matches. CDR1 SGHTA and CDR2 FQGTGA come from the germline V gene.